These 2 T cell receptor beta chains originate from one sample sequenced in a study of blood T cell repertoires in COVID-19. Profiling relied on immunoSEQ multiplex PCR, and the TCRdb table lists in-frame clones only, not all of them. The sample holds about 220,000 clones; 65% to 85% are singletons and the top ten take less than 2.5%. Specimen: peripheral blood. The receptors were gathered from a woman aged 55-75 years with acute or convalescent COVID-19.

This clone appeared a single time. Written as DNA, the CDR3 is TGTGCCACCAGTGACCCCCCGGGGGGTTCCTACAATGAGCAGTTCTTC. Protein product: CATSDPPGGSYNEQFF. The chain is built from TRBV24-1 and TRBJ2-1; 7 nucleotides match TRBD2. Germline-derived CDR1 and CDR2 are KGHDR and SFDVKD. Trimming cost V 4 bases and J 1 base; bases outside gene matches: 6. This CDR3 has 16 residues.

V usage is TRBV28 and J usage is TRBJ1-1; D is perhaps TRBD1 (5 bases). Per germline, CDR1 MDHEN and CDR2 SYDVKM. Trimming removed 7 bases from V and 2 bases from J, with 17 bases in between. This CDR3 contains 15 residues. CDR3 in DNA: TGTGCCAGCACCTTCAGGGATTTGGGAAACACTGAAGCTTTCTTT. This codes for CASTFRDLGNTEAFF.